A single sample gave rise to the 5 T cell receptor beta chains below, sequenced in a study of cytomegalovirus exposure and HLA in healthy donors. Primers included in the PCR were 60 Vbeta and 13 Jbeta primers. The data were produced by immunoSEQ multiplex PCR, yet TCRdb's version contains in-frame clones alone and is incomplete. The repertoire includes roughly 160,000 clones, 70% to 85% of them detected once, and roughly 2% sits in the top ten. Sequenced input: PBMCs. The receptor source for this set is a man aged 35 to 55 in good health and CMV-seronegative.

This clone was observed a single time. CDR3 coding DNA: TGTGCCAGCAGTTTCCTAAGACTAGCGGGAGGGAAGGGTGAGCAGTTCTTC. It translates to CASSFLRLAGGKGEQFF. The rearrangement uses TRBV27 and TRBJ2-1, with 14 bases identical to TRBD2. Germline CDR1 is MNHEY and CDR2 is SMNVEV (reference sequence). The trim removed 3 bases at V and 9 bases at J, leaving 10 bases unmatched. CDR3 length: 17 residues.

The J gene is TRBJ2-2, the V gene TRBV7-2, with TRBD2 matching 14 bases. V lost 8 bases and J lost 1; bases outside the gene matches: 12. The CDR3 runs 19 residues. Germline-derived CDR1 and CDR2 are SGHTA and FQGNSA. The DNA of the CDR3 is TGTGCCAGCGCAGCGGGACTAGCGGGAGTTGCTGAGAACACCGGGGAGCTGTTTTTT. Amino acids: CASAAGLAGVAENTGELFF.

V usage is TRBV5-4 and J usage is TRBJ2-7; 7 bases map to TRBD1. Germline V gives CDR1 SGHNT, CDR2 YYREEE (reference sequence). This CDR3 is built from 15 residues. V lost 3 bases to trimming and J lost 3 bases; unmatched junction nucleotides: 9. The CDR3 sequence is CASSSPGQTHYEQYF. The CDR3 coding sequence is TGTGCCAGCAGCTCCCCGGGACAGACACACTACGAGCAGTACTTC. The full variable domain, with the rest looked up from reference TRBV5-4 and TRBJ2-7, is ETGVTQSPTHLIKTRGQQVTLRCSSQSGHNTVSWYQQALGQGPQFIFQYYREEENGRGNFPPRFSGLQFPNYSSELNVNALELDDSALYLCASSSPGQTHYEQYFGPGTRLTVT.

The chain carries TRBV5-6 and TRBJ1-2, with 12 bases matching TRBD1. Germline V gives CDR1 SGHDT, CDR2 YYEEEE. The junction had 2 bases not matched to a gene; V was cut back by 4 bases and J by 4 bases. The CDR3 sequence is 14 residues long. CDR3 loop: CASSGDRGLYGYTF. The CDR3 DNA is TGTGCCAGCAGCGGGGACAGGGGGCTCTATGGCTACACCTTC.

The V and J genes are TRBV4-2 and TRBJ2-1; D call uncertain. The V end lost 0 bases, the J end lost 8 bases, and 11 bases lay between the germline ends. Germline CDR1 is LGHNA and CDR2 is YNFKEQ. The CDR3 covers 14 residues. The CDR3 sequence: CASSQEIRSYEQFF. CDR3 coding DNA: TGTGCCAGCAGCCAAGAAATCCGGTCCTATGAGCAGTTCTTC.